The 21 T cell receptor beta chains below were found in one sample sequenced in a study of T cell responses to AZD1222 COVID-19 vaccine. Data came from immunoSEQ multiplex PCR; TCRdb stores just in-frame clones and leaves some out. The sample records 95,000 to 150,000 clones, just under 90% being singletons. The source material was peripheral blood, sampled on day 0 of AZD1222 vaccination. These receptors were taken from an adult in good health.

In this sample, this clone turned up a few times. The CDR3 loop is CASSDIPGQGVFSPLHF. CDR3 sequence (DNA): TGTGCCAGCAGCGATATTCCCGGACAGGGTGTTTTTTCACCCCTCCACTTT. The V call is TRBV7-2, the J call TRBJ1-6; 8 nucleotides agree with TRBD1. Unmatched junction bases numbered 15, after V lost 5 bases and J lost 9 bases. The CDR3 is made up of 17 amino acids. Per the germline V gene, CDR1 is SGHTA and CDR2 is FQGNSA.

The rearrangement uses TRBV29-1 and TRBJ2-7, with 9 positions matching TRBD1. In germline, CDR1 is SQVTM, CDR2 ANQGSEA. Unmatched junction bases numbered 6, after V lost 0 bases and J lost 0 bases. The CDR3 is 16 residues long. The CDR3 DNA sequence: TGCAGCGTTGAAGAGGGCCGGACAGGGGACTCCTACGAGCAGTACTTC. It is translated as CSVEEGRTGDSYEQYF.

The chain uses TRBV7-8 and TRBJ1-6, with D possibly TRBD1 on 5 matching bases. The V gene's germline CDR1 is SGHVS and CDR2 FQNEAQ. CDR3 length equals 14 residues. Trimming left V 5 bases short and J 10 bases short, with 15 bases between. CDR3 region: CASSRGGVGSPLHF. In DNA, the CDR3 is TGTGCCAGCAGCCGCGGGGGGGTAGGATCACCCCTCCACTTT.

This clone came up once. The chain couples TRBV29-1 to TRBJ1-1; no clear D. The CDR3 extends over 9 amino acids. The germline V gene encodes CDR1 SQVTM and CDR2 ANQGSEA. The CDR3 spells CTGGTEAFF. Here the CDR3 DNA reads TGCACCGGTGGGACTGAAGCTTTCTTT. The variable domain in full, with the rest retrieved from reference TRBV29-1 and TRBJ1-1, is SAVISQKPSRDICQRGTSLTIQCQVDSQVTMMFWYRQQPGQSLTLIATANQGSEATYESGFVIDKFPISRPNLTFSTLTVSNMSPEDSSIYLCTGGTEAFFGQGTRLTVV.

This chain joins TRBV5-1 and TRBJ1-2, with D possibly being TRBD1 (6 bases). Trimming removed 1 base at V and 4 bases at J, with 11 bases between. The CDR3 loop spans 14 amino acids. CDR1 is SGHRS, CDR2 YFSETQ, per germline. The CDR3 region is CASSLNGGAYGYTF. In DNA, the CDR3 is TGCGCCAGCAGCTTGAATGGGGGGGCCTATGGCTACACCTTC.

This clone has just a few counts. This chain connects TRBV6-5 to TRBJ2-2, with a weak D call TRBD2 (5 bases). Germline V gives CDR1 MNHEY, CDR2 SVGAGI. The CDR3 runs 13 residues. V was pared by 5 bases and J by 4 bases, with 8 bases between. The CDR3 region is CASSSRGTGELFF. The CDR3, as DNA: TGTGCCAGCAGTAGCCGGGGCACCGGGGAGCTGTTTTTT.

This clone was picked up a small number of times. The chain couples TRBV30 to TRBJ2-3; the D is unclear. Trimming removed 0 bases from V and 6 bases from J, with 13 bases in between. This CDR3 spans 14 amino acids. Looked up from germline, CDR1 is GTSNPN and CDR2 is SVGIG (reference sequence). The CDR3, as DNA: TGTGCCTGGAGTGTAAGTCGGCTTGGGGATACGCAGTATTTT. Amino acids: CAWSVSRLGDTQYF. Together with reference TRBV30 and TRBJ2-3, the CDR3 gives the full variable domain: SQTIHQWPATLVQPVGSPLSLECTVEGTSNPNLYWYRQAAGRGLQLLFYSVGIGQISSEVPQNLSASRPQDRQFILSSKKLLLSDSGFYLCAWSVSRLGDTQYFGPGTRLTVL.

This chain links TRBV10-3 with TRBJ2-7; TRBD1 agrees at 7 bases. V was clipped by 10 bases and J by 3 bases; unmatched bases: 9. Germline V lookup: CDR1 ENHRY, CDR2 SYGVKD. The CDR3 extends over 13 amino acids. The CDR3, as DNA: TGTGCCACCCTGACGGGACAGAACTACGAGCAGTACTTC. This sequence encodes CATLTGQNYEQYF.

J is TRBJ2-7 and V is TRBV9; 10 bases map to TRBD2. CDR1 is SGDLS and CDR2 is YYNGEE in the germline V gene. With 2 bases clipped from V and 5 bases from J, the junction kept 10 bases outside the gene matches. The CDR3 length is 16 residues. CDR3 residues: CASSVGTGTSAHEQYF. CDR3 sequence (DNA): TGTGCCAGCAGCGTGGGCACCGGGACTAGCGCCCACGAGCAGTACTTC.

The chain joins TRBV18 to TRBJ1-6; no clear D. Per germline, CDR1 KGHSH and CDR2 LQKENI. CDR3 length equals 14 residues. Trimming removed 1 base from V and 1 base from J, with 2 bases in between. CDR3 amino acids: CASSPRSYNSPLHF. In DNA form, the CDR3 reads TGTGCCAGCTCACCACGATCCTATAATTCACCCCTCCACTTT.

V and J are TRBV5-1 and TRBJ1-2; a possible D gene is TRBD1 (5 bases). CDR1 is SGHRS and CDR2 is YFSETQ in the germline V gene. The germline V and J ends were trimmed by 0 bases and 2 bases, with 5 bases remaining between them. The CDR3 consists of 13 residues. CDR3 residues: CASSLGQNYGYTF. CDR3 sequence (DNA): TGCGCCAGCAGCTTGGGACAGAACTATGGCTACACCTTC.

This clone was recorded only once. The chain carries TRBV27 and TRBJ2-3; TRBD2 agrees at 9 bases. Germline CDR1 is MNHEY and CDR2 is SMNVEV (reference sequence). This CDR3 contains 15 residues. Germline trimming cut 4 bases from V and 0 bases from J; bases unmatched to any gene: 2. The CDR3 bases are TGTGCCAGCAGTTGGCTAGCGGGGAGCACAGATACGCAGTATTTT. Translation: CASSWLAGSTDTQYF.

The chain links TRBV27 to TRBJ1-5, with 8 bases matching TRBD1. Germline V gene sequence: CDR1 MNHEY, CDR2 SMNVEV (reference sequence). V lost 3 bases to trimming and J lost 3 bases; unmatched junction nucleotides: 13. The CDR3 has 18 amino acids. For the CDR3, the DNA is TGTGCCAGCAGTTTGGACAGGGCGTACAGAAGTCCCAATCAGCCCCAGCATTTT. As protein: CASSLDRAYRSPNQPQHF.

The V call is TRBV5-6, the J call TRBJ2-2; D gene ambiguous. Germline CDR1 is SGHDT and CDR2 is YYEEEE. Trimming removed 0 bases from V and 9 bases from J, with 9 bases in between. This CDR3 spans 13 amino acids. The CDR3 region has the DNA TGTGCCAGCAGCTTGGGCGTACAGCGGGAGCTGTTTTTT. This codes for CASSLGVQRELFF.

This rearrangement joins TRBV4-1 to TRBJ2-7; possibly TRBD1 or TRBD2 for D (5 bases each). The V end was cut by 3 bases, the J end by 7 bases, with 22 bases between. CDR3 size: 16 residues. In germline, CDR1 is MGHRA, CDR2 YSYEKL. The CDR3 nucleotides are TGCGCCAGCAGCCATGAAGAGGGGCGGCTTAGGGGAGAGCAGTACTTC. It is translated as CASSHEEGRLRGEQYF.

CDR3 sequence: CASSARIQETQYF. As DNA, the CDR3 is TGTGCCAGCAGTGCTCGCATCCAAGAGACCCAGTACTTC. This chain joins TRBV2 and TRBJ2-5, with no clear D. Trimming took 4 bases from V and 1 from J, leaving 7 bases between them. This CDR3 contains 13 residues. Looked up from germline, CDR1 is SNHLY and CDR2 is FYNNEI.

The J gene is TRBJ2-7, the V gene TRBV5-8, with TRBD1 matching 8 bases. The V gene end was trimmed by 5 bases and the J gene end by 0 bases; junction bases not matched to a gene: 1. The CDR3 consists of 13 residues. The germline V gene encodes CDR1 SGHTS and CDR2 YDEGEE. CDR3 residues: CASRDRVSYEQYF. The DNA for the CDR3 is TGTGCCAGCAGGGACAGGGTCTCCTACGAGCAGTACTTC.

The chain couples TRBV5-5 to TRBJ1-3, with D possibly TRBD1 on 6 matching bases. CDR1 is SGHKS, CDR2 YYEKEE, per germline (reference sequence). The CDR3 has 15 residues. Trimming took off 3 bases at V and 0 bases at J, with 10 bases between the two ends. The CDR3 region is CASSWTVASGNTIYF. CDR3 bases: TGTGCCAGCAGCTGGACAGTGGCCTCTGGAAACACCATATATTTT.

The chain joins TRBV5-1 to TRBJ2-1; TRBD2 is a possible D gene (6 bases). Trimming removed 8 bases at V and 0 bases at J, with 18 bases between. Germline V lookup: CDR1 SGHRS, CDR2 YFSETQ. There are 16 residues in the CDR3. The CDR3 nucleotides read TGCGCCAGTAGGATTAGGGGCGGGGACTCCTACAATGAGCAGTTCTTC. Translating gives CASRIRGGDSYNEQFF.

The rearrangement uses TRBV5-6 and TRBJ1-5; D is unclear. This CDR3 region has 15 residues. The germline V gene has CDR1 SGHDT and CDR2 YYEEEE. With 5 bases removed from V and 5 bases from J, the gap between germline ends came to 17 bases. CDR3 sequence: CASSLRSRSHQPQHF. The CDR3, as DNA: TGTGCCAGCAGTCTCCGGAGTAGAAGTCATCAGCCCCAGCATTTT.

The chain employs TRBV27 and TRBJ2-3; 8 nucleotides agree with TRBD1. V lost 7 bases and J lost 7; bases outside the gene matches: 10. CDR1 is MNHEY and CDR2 is SMNVEV in the germline V gene (reference sequence). This CDR3 has 14 amino acids. The CDR3 coding sequence is TGTGCCAGCACCCACAGACAGGGGCTGCATACGCAGTATTTT. It yields the protein CASTHRQGLHTQYF.